A single sample is the source of the 10 T cell receptor beta chains below, sequenced in a study of molecular identifiers for immune sequencing clone quantification. TCRdb re-derived calls from the PCR reads in MiXCR, one entry per CDR3 protein. The sample records about half a million distinct CDR3 sequences, about 20% being singletons. The sample consisted of naive CD8+ T cells from blood, with Jurkat cell RNA spiked in. Indicated subset: FACS-sorted CD8+CD4-CCR7+CD45RA+ naive T cells. All receptors come from a human donor in good health. Some libraries in this study had Jurkat cell RNA spiked in.

This clonotype was observed a few times. The chain has TRBV7-9 and TRBJ2-7, with a possible D match to TRBD1 (6 bases). The CDR3 totals 13 residues. CDR1 and CDR2 (germline): SEHNR, FQNEAQ (reference sequence). Trimming removed 6 bases from V and 2 bases from J, with 11 bases in between. The CDR3: CASSRDTAYEQYF. For the CDR3, the DNA is TGTGCCAGCAGTCGGGACACAGCCTACGAGCAGTACTTC.

The rearrangement links TRBV11-2 to TRBJ2-7; D call uncertain. CDR3 length: 13 amino acids. The germline V and J ends were trimmed by 4 bases and 0 bases, with 7 bases remaining between them. CDR1 and CDR2 from the germline V gene are SGHAT and FQNNGV. The CDR3 region has the DNA TGTGCCAGCAGCTCAACATTCTCCTACGAGCAGTACTTC. It specifies CASSSTFSYEQYF.

This clonotype has only a few counts. V gene TRBV19 combines with J gene TRBJ2-7, with 9 nucleotides matching TRBD1. This CDR3 region has 14 residues. Germline V gene lookup returns CDR1 LNHDA and CDR2 SQIVND (reference sequence). V gave up 3 bases and J gave up 4 bases; unmatched junction bases: 4. DNA of the CDR3: TGTGCCAGTAGTATTGCGACAGGGGGATACGAGCAGTACTTC. It translates to CASSIATGGYEQYF.

Only a few counts were recorded for this clonotype. The V call is TRBV12-3 or TRBV12-4, the J call TRBJ2-1, with D unresolved. V was shortened by 6 bases and J by 5 bases, with 5 bases between the two germline ends. The CDR3 has 11 residues. The CDR3 region is CASRNNNEQFF. CDR3 in DNA: TGTGCCAGCAGGAATAACAATGAGCAGTTCTTC.

This clonotype was observed many times. The J gene is TRBJ2-3, the V gene TRBV6-5; 9 nucleotides match TRBD2. This CDR3 region has 15 residues. V shed 2 bases and J 5 bases; nucleotides not matched to a gene: 5. The V gene's germline CDR1 is MNHEY and CDR2 SVGAGI. The CDR3 loop is CASSYGAGGIDTQYF. CDR3 nucleotides: TGTGCCAGCAGTTACGGCGCGGGAGGGATAGATACGCAGTATTTT.

There are many counts of this clonotype. The gene calls are TRBV28 and TRBJ2-1; 9 nucleotides agree with TRBD2. Per germline, CDR1 MDHEN and CDR2 SYDVKM. The CDR3 covers 13 residues. V was pared by 2 bases and J by 9 bases, with 2 bases of the junction left unmatched. CDR3 loop: CASSLGLALEQFF. The DNA for the CDR3 is TGTGCCAGCAGTTTAGGACTAGCGCTTGAGCAGTTCTTC.

This clonotype was seen a handful of times. The rearrangement joins TRBV10-2 to TRBJ1-3; a possible D gene is TRBD1 (6 bases). The CDR3 sequence is 16 residues long. Germline V gene sequence: CDR1 WSHSY, CDR2 SAAADI. Trimming left V 4 bases short and J 4 bases short, with 17 bases between. The CDR3 is CASSGLTGLGGNTIYF. The CDR3 DNA reads as TGCGCCAGCAGTGGACTTACAGGGTTGGGAGGAAACACCATATATTTT.

This clonotype was counted between two and nine times. A much larger clone differs from this one at a single base, so this may be a read error. The rearrangement uses TRBV9 and TRBJ1-1; perhaps TRBD1 as D (5 bases). The CDR3 loop spans 14 amino acids. Germline V gene lookup returns CDR1 SGDLS and CDR2 YYNGEE. The CDR3 here is CASSPTGDGTEVFF. The CDR3 DNA reads TGTGCCAGCAGCCCCACGGGGGATGGTACTGAAGTTTTCTTT.

This clonotype was found a few times. The chain joins TRBV4-1 to TRBJ1-5; D not resolved. This CDR3 contains 14 residues. Germline V gene data show CDR1 as MGHRA and CDR2 as YSYEKL. Trimming shortened V by 2 bases and J by 7 bases, and 12 bases separated the two germline ends. The DNA for the CDR3 is TGCGCCAGCAGCCAAAACGAAGGTCGCCAGCCCCAGCATTTT. This codes for CASSQNEGRQPQHF.

Ten or more counts support this clonotype. The chain has TRBV4-1 and TRBJ2-7; no definite D call. This CDR3 has 15 amino acids. Germline V gives CDR1 MGHRA, CDR2 YSYEKL. The ends were cut back, 1 base at V and 4 bases at J, with 14 bases in the middle. The CDR3 DNA sequence: TGCGCCAGCAGCCAAGGTCCAGGTAAAGGGTACGAGCAGTACTTC. Translating it yields CASSQGPGKGYEQYF.